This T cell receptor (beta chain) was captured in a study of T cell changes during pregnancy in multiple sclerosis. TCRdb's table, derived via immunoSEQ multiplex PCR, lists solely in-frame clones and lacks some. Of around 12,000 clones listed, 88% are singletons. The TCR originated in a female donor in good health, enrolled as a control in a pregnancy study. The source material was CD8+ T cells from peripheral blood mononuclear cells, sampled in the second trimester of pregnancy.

The CDR3: CASSLDRQGSSEKLFF. CDR3 coding DNA: TGTGCCAGTAGTCTGGACAGGCAAGGCAGTAGTGAAAAACTGTTTTTT. The V gene is TRBV19, the J gene TRBJ1-4, with 7 bases identical to TRBD1. V lost 5 bases, J lost 7 bases, and 13 bases stayed unmatched. CDR1 is LNHDA and CDR2 is SQIVND in the germline V gene (reference sequence). This CDR3 region has 16 residues. Full variable domain (rest looked up from reference TRBV19 and TRBJ1-4): DGGITQSPKYLFRKEGQNVTLSCEQNLNHDAMYWYRQDPGQGLRLIYYSQIVNDFQKGDIAEGYSVSREKKESFPLTVTSAQKNPTAFYLCASSLDRQGSSEKLFFGSGTQLSVL.